Below, 10 T cell receptor beta chains from the same sample are listed, as sequenced in a study of T cell responses to AZD1222 COVID-19 vaccine (dated by TCRdb to the early 2020s). The time point label for this specimen denotes: baseline before first vaccination. Libraries were prepared through the immunoSEQ multiplex PCR assay. TCRdb's version of the immuneACCESS table is confined to in-frame rearrangements and falls short of the full clone set. An unresolved V gene accounts for under half of the shortfall where checked; the remainder is of unknown origin. Present in this sample are 86,000 or so clones, 90% of which were seen just once. Of the sample, about 3% falls within the top ten clones. The input for sequencing was peripheral blood, taken on day 0 of AZD1222 vaccination. These receptors were taken from an adult in good health.

The V call is TRBV9, the J call TRBJ2-2; 10 nucleotides match TRBD2. The ends lost 4 bases at V and 0 bases at J; junction bases unmatched: 3. In germline, CDR1 is SGDLS, CDR2 YYNGEE. This CDR3 has 16 amino acids. DNA of the CDR3: TGTGCCAGCAGCTCAGGGACTAGCGCGAACACCGGGGAGCTGTTTTTT. Its protein product is CASSSGTSANTGELFF.

The chain is built from TRBV15 and TRBJ1-1, with unresolved D. V gave up 0 bases and J gave up 3 bases, with 5 bases separating them. Germline-derived CDR1 and CDR2 are LNHNV and YYDKDF (reference sequence). The CDR3 is 13 residues long. The DNA for the CDR3 is TGTGCCACCAGCAGAGATCAGGACACTGAAGCTTTCTTT. Translation: CATSRDQDTEAFF.

The chain carries TRBV7-2 and TRBJ1-2; 7 nucleotides match TRBD1. The CDR3 length is 16 residues. The ends lost 5 bases at V and 0 bases at J; junction bases unmatched: 9. Germline CDR1 SGHTA, CDR2 FQGNSA. CDR3 sequence (DNA): TGTGCCAGCAGCCTATCTTACAGGGGTACTAACTATGGCTACACCTTC. Amino acid sequence: CASSLSYRGTNYGYTF.

V gene TRBV3-1 (or the pseudogene TRBV3-2) combines with J gene TRBJ2-1, with 7 bases aligning to TRBD1. The CDR3 runs 17 residues. CDR1 and CDR2 (germline): LGHDT, YNNKEL (reference sequence). Unmatched junction bases numbered 11, after V lost 3 bases and J lost 3 bases. The CDR3 nucleotides are TGTGCCAGCAGCCATAAACAGGGGTTTACTTACTACAATGAGCAGTTCTTC. Residues: CASSHKQGFTYYNEQFF.

The rearrangement links TRBV5-1 to TRBJ2-7; no reliable D call. CDR1 SGHRS and CDR2 YFSETQ come from the germline V gene. This CDR3 region has 14 residues. V lost 6 bases, J lost 2 bases, and 15 bases lay in between. In DNA form, the CDR3 reads TGCGCCAGCAAGGCGGCAGAAGTTCCCTACGAGCAGTACTTC. It is translated as CASKAAEVPYEQYF. Based on the CDR3 plus reference TRBV5-1 and TRBJ2-7, the full variable domain is KAGVTQTPRYLIKTRGQQVTLSCSPISGHRSVSWYQQTPGQGLQFLFEYFSETQRNKGNFPGRFSGRQFSNSRSEMNVSTLELGDSALYLCASKAAEVPYEQYFGPGTRLTVT.

The chain carries TRBV27 and TRBJ1-1; weak D call: TRBD1 (6 bases). V was clipped by 7 bases and J by 3 bases, with 12 bases between them. The CDR3 is made up of 13 amino acids. Per germline, CDR1 MNHEY and CDR2 SMNVEV (reference sequence). CDR3 region: CASKQQGDTEAFF. The CDR3 DNA reads as TGTGCCAGCAAGCAACAGGGAGACACTGAAGCTTTCTTT.

J is TRBJ1-3 and V is TRBV23-1; D not resolved. TRBV23-1 belongs to the ORF category, with a function that is uncertain. Trimming shortened V by 0 bases and J by 3 bases, and 6 bases separated the two germline ends. The CDR3 loop spans 14 amino acids. The CDR3 loop reads CASSQSGRGNTIYF. CDR3 nucleotides: TGCGCCAGCAGTCAATCAGGGCGTGGAAACACCATATATTTT.

The chain recombines TRBV11-3 with TRBJ2-7, with 10 bases that match TRBD2. The CDR3 is 15 residues long. CDR1 and CDR2 (germline): SGHNT, YENEEA. V was clipped by 1 base and J by 0 bases; unmatched bases: 0. The CDR3 region has the DNA TGTGCCAGCAGCTTAGCTAGCGGGAGCTCCTACGAGCAGTACTTC. Residues: CASSLASGSSYEQYF.

This chain links TRBV5-1 with TRBJ1-3; D may be TRBD1 (6 bases). V dropped 4 bases and J dropped 0 bases, with 11 bases sitting between them. There are 15 residues in the CDR3. Per germline, CDR1 SGHRS and CDR2 YFSETQ. The CDR3 loop is CASSRDTFSGNTIYF. In DNA form, the CDR3 reads TGCGCCAGCAGCAGGGACACCTTCTCTGGAAACACCATATATTTT.

For the CDR3, the DNA is TGCGCCAGCTCATGGACTAGCGGGAACACCGGGGAGCTGTTTTTT. Encoded protein: CASSWTSGNTGELFF. V usage is TRBV4-1 and J usage is TRBJ2-2, with 10 bases aligning to TRBD2. Germline V CDR1 and CDR2: MGHRA, YSYEKL. V dropped 8 bases and J dropped 1; count of bases not matched to a gene: 4. This CDR3 contains 15 residues.